Listed here are 7 T cell receptor beta chains from one sample, sequenced in a study of blood T cell repertoires in COVID-19. The data were produced by immunoSEQ multiplex PCR, yet TCRdb's version contains in-frame clones alone and is incomplete. The sample records about 150,000 clones, roughly 90% being singletons. Sequenced: peripheral blood. These receptors originate from a man between 60 and 75 years old with acute or convalescent COVID-19.

The chain combines TRBV19 with TRBJ1-1; D remains unclear. V was trimmed by 1 base and J by 0 bases, leaving 9 bases between them. CDR1 is LNHDA, CDR2 SQIVND, per germline (reference sequence). The CDR3 runs 15 residues. The CDR3, as DNA: TGTGCCAGTAGTATAGGAGGCAACATGAACACTGAAGCTTTCTTT. Its translation is CASSIGGNMNTEAFF.

The gene calls are TRBV7-9 and TRBJ1-6; TRBD1 is a possible D gene (6 bases). V gave up 5 bases and J gave up 11 bases, with 16 bases separating them. Germline loops: CDR1 SEHNR, CDR2 FQNEAQ (reference sequence). This CDR3 comprises 14 residues. Here the CDR3 DNA reads TGTGCCAGCAGCGCAACAGGGTCCGGGCCACCCCTCCACTTT. It encodes CASSATGSGPPLHF.

The chain is built from TRBV7-8 and TRBJ2-7, with 9 positions matching TRBD1. Germline-derived CDR1 and CDR2 are SGHVS and FQNEAQ. Trimming at V came to 7 bases and at J to 3 bases, leaving 10 bases not matched to a gene. The CDR3 consists of 15 residues. The CDR3: CASTHRDRVLYEQYF. The CDR3 DNA sequence: TGTGCCAGCACCCACCGGGACAGGGTTCTCTACGAGCAGTACTTC.

V and J are TRBV5-1 and TRBJ2-3, with 14 bases matching TRBD2. The CDR3 loop spans 17 amino acids. CDR1 SGHRS and CDR2 YFSETQ come from the germline V gene. Trimming took 3 bases from V and 4 from J; bases not matched to a gene: 7. CDR3 loop: CASSSARTSGGSDTQYF. In DNA form, the CDR3 reads TGCGCCAGCAGCTCGGCTAGGACTAGCGGGGGGTCAGATACGCAGTATTTT. Full variable domain (missing parts from reference TRBV5-1 and TRBJ2-3): KAGVTQTPRYLIKTRGQQVTLSCSPISGHRSVSWYQQTPGQGLQFLFEYFSETQRNKGNFPGRFSGRQFSNSRSEMNVSTLELGDSALYLCASSSARTSGGSDTQYFGPGTRLTVL.

This clone was counted once. This rearrangement joins TRBV10-3 to TRBJ2-3; 10 bases are shared with TRBD2. Trimming cost V 4 bases and J 0 bases; bases outside gene matches: 7. There are 17 residues in the CDR3. In germline, CDR1 is ENHRY, CDR2 SYGVKD. CDR3 nucleotides: TGTGCCATCAGTGGGGGACTAGCGACTTCTAGCACAGATACGCAGTATTTT. Its translation is CAISGGLATSSTDTQYF.

The chain links TRBV7-8 to TRBJ2-1; 8 bases line up with TRBD1. The CDR3 length is 13 residues. J lost 7 bases, V lost 3 bases, and 2 bases had no gene match. Germline CDR1 and CDR2: SGHVS and FQNEAQ. Written as DNA, the CDR3 is TGTGCCAGCAGCTTGAGACAGGGGAATGAGCAGTTCTTC. It codes for CASSLRQGNEQFF.

The J gene is TRBJ2-2, the V gene TRBV18; D is unclear. Germline V CDR1 and CDR2: KGHSH, LQKENI. The CDR3 covers 15 residues. The V end lost 0 bases, the J end lost 2 bases, and 7 bases lay between the germline ends. The DNA for the CDR3 is TGTGCCAGCTCACCACCAAGAGGTAACACCGGGGAGCTGTTTTTT. Protein sequence: CASSPPRGNTGELFF.